This record concerns one T cell receptor beta chain sequence. This specimen comes from a study of blood T cell repertoires in COVID-19. The wider study: Nucleic acid was either cDNA or gDNA, and it came from T cells, B-cell-depleted T cells, or PBMCs.

The authors' processing: Reference gene primer amplification gave nucleated cell count estimates. TCRdb's table, derived via immunoSEQ multiplex PCR, lists solely in-frame clones and lacks some. V and J calls and clone size are given by that table; D and trimming were obtained from the DNA. The profile shows 250,000 to 300,000 clones, around 85% of them singletons. Trimming pared 4 bases from V and 6 bases from J, leaving 11 bases between. Germline CDR1 and CDR2: SGHNT and YYREEE (reference sequence). This CDR3 has 13 residues. Input material: peripheral blood. The genes are TRBV5-4 and TRBJ2-1; D is perhaps TRBD2 (6 bases). The TCR comes from a woman younger than 45 with COVID-19, enrolled during active disease. CDR3 bases: TGTGCCAGCAGCCCGGGACTGTCCAATGAGCAGTTCTTC. It specifies CASSPGLSNEQFF.